The T cell receptor beta chain described here comes from a study of shared clonotypes between healthy human individuals (dated by TCRdb to 2020 to 2021). About the investigation overall: The cohort comprised a couple of women and a few men aged 18 to 49 years. Per donor, three plates each were used for CD4 naive and CD4 memory, two for CD8 naive, and one for CD8 memory. To estimate repertoire size and how much clonotype sharing occurs between individuals, the study deeply sequenced the blood TCR repertoires of roughly 5 healthy adults. To increase sequencing depth and limit assay-specific biases, TCR repertoire library preparation and sequencing were carried out by different laboratories using diverse techniques. Between about 0.8 and 9 billion PBMCs per donor were obtained by leukapheresis.

This clone was recorded at least ten times. Its antigen remains unidentified. No base quality information exists; no much larger clone differs at one position. TCR CDR3 regions were amplified from genomic DNA by multiplex PCR using the deep immunoSEQ assay. Extracted genomic DNA from each cell subset was distributed evenly across all wells of several immunoSEQ 96-well plates, and each plate was treated as a replicate. For sorted subsets, 200 ng of genomic DNA, equivalent to 25,000 to 30,000 T cell genomes, went into each replicate PCR. Purified libraries were quantified with a Qubit 3.0 fluorometer, sized on a Bioanalyzer 2100, and re-quantified with the KAPA Library Quantification kit. Every immunoSEQ 96-well plate was sequenced on a dedicated single-read 150-cycle Illumina NextSeq 550 flow cell. The study's processing was this. The immunoSEQ output contained only junctional sequences without quality scores, so filtering could not match that applied to full-length reads. Sequences were annotated with PyIR, a Python wrapper for IgBLAST v1.9, and V/J genes and CDR3 were assigned using IMGT germline references. Reads with weak V/J assignments (E-value above 1e-6), missing CDR3, stop codons, out-of-frame junctions, or ambiguous translated residues were removed. V3J clonotypes were defined by identical inferred V gene, J gene, and CDR3 amino acid sequence. Percentage overlap between repertoires was computed as shared unique clonotypes divided by the size of the smaller repertoire. RTK rarefaction, the Chao1 estimator, and Recon v2.1 estimates of unobserved clonotypes were used to assess repertoire richness. Generation probabilities were computed with OLGA for all TCRbeta clonotypes obtained by the gDNA method from several donors. TCRdb carries this immuneACCESS record with in-frame sequences only. Its versions omit some clonotypes, under half of them owing to an unresolved V gene in the studies checked, with the rest unexplained. V, J and clone size derive from that table, while D and trimming were established from the DNA sequence. The sample data list 800,000 to 1,200,000 clones, and 75% to 85% of these were observed just once. The top ten constitute under 0.6% of the sample.

Results and caveats for the whole study, not just this receptor: Pairwise subsampling led to the expectation that sequencing depth would affect the degree of clonotype sharing among donors. Incomplete sequencing was indicated by rarefaction of sorted-subset datasets, despite the large sequencing depth. Naive subsets generally had larger estimated clonotype richness than memory subsets did. When a handful of donors were compared, the shared fraction of clonotypes was around 5.1% for naive CD4, more than 3% for naive CD8, 2% to 2.5% for memory CD4, and about 0.36% for memory CD8. Sampling was limited to blood, and TCR repertoires in tissue likely differ from TCR repertoires in blood. Compared with non-shared clonotypes, clonotypes shared by all four sorted-subset donors had higher generation probabilities. The small number of donors limited the genetic and exposure-history diversity represented.

Healthy HIV-negative adults with no recently reported acute infections or vaccinations were included as donors. Only Caucasian adults living in Nashville, Tennessee, USA were represented among the donors. CD4+ T cells were enriched through magnetic negative selection, after which naive cells were positively selected on CD45RA and the remaining negative fraction served as the memory subset. Blood was collected by leukapheresis, and PBMCs were isolated by Ficoll-Histopaque density gradient centrifugation and then cryopreserved in liquid nitrogen vapor phase. Purity and quantity of every magnetically sorted T cell population were checked by analytical flow cytometry. Each sorted fraction had its genomic DNA isolated and then quantified by UV absorbance on a Nanodrop 2000c. This receptor was identified in a man younger than 35 in good health. Some clones in this sample may be carry-over from other donors' samples. The sequenced material came from memory CD4+ T cells from PBMCs. The cell subset or site label corresponds to: CD45RA-negative fraction.

The DNA is TGTGCCTGGAGTGTAGAACGCCAGGGCGCTGAAGCTTTCTTT. It encodes CAWSVERQGAEAFF. The sequence is built from TRBV30 and TRBJ1-1, with TRBD1 perhaps the D gene, on 5 matching bases. Including the terminal cysteine and phenylalanine, the CDR3 comprises 14 residues. The kept DNA is CDR3 alone, 42 bases in frame from the first base. CDR1 and CDR2, looked up from the germline V gene (reference sequence), are GTSNPN and SVGIG. Trimming removed 0 bases from V and 6 bases from J, leaving 14 bases between the germline ends.